The rows below give T cell receptor beta chains drawn from one sample of a study of blood T cell repertoires in COVID-19. Generated by immunoSEQ multiplex PCR, the TCRdb table keeps only in-frame clones and is missing some. The sample records a few hundred thousand clones, around 90% being singletons. Specimen: peripheral blood. The receptor set was obtained from a man in his late teens or twenties with active or convalescent COVID-19. CDR3s include the opening cysteine and the closing phenylalanine or tryptophan. Rows may omit the clone size; those that give it use once, few, many or a size class.

clone_size	v_call	j_call	cdr3_aa
-	TRBV12-5	TRBJ2-2	CASGQGQGDTGELFF
once	TRBV6-5	TRBJ2-1	CASSYRLAGNNEQFF
-	TRBV5-1	TRBJ1-1	CASTPLQGATEAFF
-	TRBV15	TRBJ2-7	CATREQGAHEQYF
once	TRBV21-1	TRBJ1-1	CASSKNFDTPNTEAFF
-	TRBV6-2/TRBV6-3	TRBJ2-7	CASSLGLGQYF
-	TRBV2	TRBJ2-6	CASSETGQAGANVLTF
-	TRBV4-3	TRBJ2-1	CASSQDWQVSNEQFF
-	TRBV3-1/TRBV3-2	TRBJ1-2	CASSRVVSGRFPNYGYTF
-	TRBV7-8	TRBJ1-1	CASRRARAPTEAFF
-	TRBV5-4	TRBJ2-6	CASSPDRISSGANVLTF
-	TRBV29-1	TRBJ1-2	CSILPANPNYGYTF
once	TRBV2	TRBJ2-7	CASSPRTGNLYEQYF
-	TRBV27	TRBJ1-5	CASSLGTGGVGQPQHF
-	TRBV28	TRBJ2-7	CASRLVAKSTSYEQYF
-	TRBV7-7	TRBJ2-1	CASSSTVAGNEQFF
-	TRBV9	TRBJ2-3	CASSVTVPGGGDTQYF
-	TRBV4-3	TRBJ1-1	CASSHRGGLAEAFF
-	TRBV7-6	TRBJ2-1	CASSADSSSYNEQFF
-	TRBV6-4	TRBJ2-1	CASSAEGALYNEQFF
-	TRBV25-1	TRBJ2-7	CATRGTSSSEQYF
-	TRBV12-3/TRBV12-4	TRBJ2-7	CASSTDTYEQYF
-	TRBV12-5	TRBJ2-1	CASGLVLGMGLAGASSYNEQFF
-	TRBV5-6	TRBJ2-1	CASKPIMNSGRAHEQFF
-	TRBV6-5	TRBJ2-3	CASSYGQNTDTQYF
-	TRBV11-2	TRBJ2-7	CASSLDRVSSYEQYF